What follows are 10 T cell receptor beta chains derived from one specimen sequenced in a study of T cells in Graves' hyperthyroidism and ophthalmopathy (dated by TCRdb to the late 2010s). The library was generated by multiplex PCR. Sequencing took place on an Illumina HiSeq 2000. The TCR beta CDR3 regions were amplified from RNA transcripts. The TCR CDR3 was subjected to a first round of RT-PCR using the HTBI primer set and the Qiagen OneStep RT-PCR kit. Through fastp at Q25 and MiXCR, TCRdb rebuilt clones from the public reads, retaining in-frame beta chains. Entries that share a CDR3 protein sequence are merged under the most common genes and DNA. Across this sample there are 800,000 or so distinct CDR3 sequences, with around 39% seen only once. The top ten constitute 7.5% to 9.5% of the sample. Sequencing used blood. These receptors were taken from a man younger than 35 with Graves' hyperthyroidism.

The V gene is TRBV7-2, the J gene TRBJ1-5; 7 bases line up with TRBD1. The CDR3 spans 16 residues. With V trimmed by 3 bases and J by 5 bases, 10 bases remained unmatched. From germline, CDR1 is SGHTA and CDR2 FQGNSA. CDR3 sequence (DNA): TGTGCCAGCAGCTTCCAGACAGGGACGGGAGATCAGCCCCAGCATTTT. Translated: CASSFQTGTGDQPQHF.

This clonotype showed up just a few times. The chain couples TRBV11-2 to TRBJ1-4, with D uncertain. There are 14 residues in the CDR3. Germline values: CDR1 SGHAT, CDR2 FQNNGV. V lost 0 bases to trimming and J lost 4 bases, with 6 bases between them. For the CDR3, the DNA is TGTGCCAGCAGCTTAGAGCCTCTTAATGAAAAACTGTTTTTT. This sequence encodes CASSLEPLNEKLFF.

This chain uses TRBV7-3 with TRBJ2-6; D gene ambiguous. The V gene's germline CDR1 is SGHTA and CDR2 FQGTGA. V lost 3 bases and J 0 bases, leaving 9 bases between the germline ends. The length of the CDR3 is 16 residues. The CDR3 loop is CASSFSVYSGANVLTF. The CDR3 nucleotides read TGTGCCAGCAGCTTCAGTGTTTACTCTGGGGCCAACGTCCTGACTTTC.

Only a few counts were recorded for this clonotype. V usage is TRBV12-3 or TRBV12-4 and J usage is TRBJ1-4, with a possible D match to TRBD1 (5 bases). This CDR3 comprises 15 residues. Trimming cost V 4 bases and J 8 bases, with 17 bases left between them. The CDR3 DNA reads TGTGCCAGCAGTTCACGGGGGGACTTCAGGGAAAAACTGTTTTTT. Its protein product is CASSSRGDFREKLFF.

This clonotype was detected only a few times. The V gene is TRBV12-3 or TRBV12-4, the J gene TRBJ1-1; D call uncertain. The ends were cut back, 5 bases at V and 4 bases at J, with 11 bases in the middle. The CDR3 is 13 residues long. In nucleotides, the CDR3 is TGTGCCAGCAGTCCTCCGCGGGCCACTGAAGCTTTCTTT. Translation gives CASSPPRATEAFF.

In regard to this clonotype: The junction differs from germline at one of its ends, possibly a read error. The rearrangement links TRBV7-9 to TRBJ2-6, with D possibly matching TRBD1 (6 bases). Germline CDR1 SEHNR, CDR2 FQNEAQ (reference sequence). The CDR3 consists of 18 residues. Written as DNA, the CDR3 is TGCGCCAGCAGCCAAATGAGGGACACAGCTTCTGGGGCCAACGTCCTGACTTTC. It specifies CASSQMRDTASGANVLTF.

This clonotype was observed a few times. This rearrangement joins TRBV12-3 or TRBV12-4 to TRBJ1-3; D gene ambiguous. V lost 3 bases and J 0 bases, leaving 9 bases between the germline ends. This CDR3 has 15 residues. CDR3 sequence: CASSFSALSGNTIYF. The CDR3 DNA sequence: TGTGCCAGCAGTTTCTCGGCCCTCTCTGGAAACACCATATATTTT.

The chain links TRBV6-1 to TRBJ2-7, with a possible D match to TRBD2 (6 bases). CDR1 is MNHNS and CDR2 is SASEGT in the germline V gene. With 0 bases removed from V and 2 bases from J, the gap between germline ends came to 14 bases. The CDR3 sequence is 16 residues long. CDR3 bases: TGTGCCAGCAGTGAAGCGCGGGGTGGCGGTCCCTACGAGCAGTACTTC. Its translation is CASSEARGGGPYEQYF.

The gene calls are TRBV14 and TRBJ1-1; 8 bases line up with TRBD1. This CDR3 region has 15 residues. Per the germline V gene, CDR1 is SGHDN and CDR2 is FVKESK. V lost 2 bases to trimming and J lost 1 base; unmatched junction nucleotides: 3. DNA for the CDR3: TGTGCCAGCAGCCAATTGACAGGGGCGAACACTGAAGCTTTCTTT. The encoded protein is CASSQLTGANTEAFF.

With respect to this clonotype: A junction end diverges from the germline sequence, so it may reflect a read error. The V gene is TRBV29-1, the J gene TRBJ1-1; the D is unclear. Per germline, CDR1 SQVTM and CDR2 ANQGSEA. CDR3 size: 13 residues. CDR3 in DNA: TGTGCCTGGAGTGTCGCCGGGCACACTGAAGCTTTCTTT. Translating gives CAWSVAGHTEAFF.